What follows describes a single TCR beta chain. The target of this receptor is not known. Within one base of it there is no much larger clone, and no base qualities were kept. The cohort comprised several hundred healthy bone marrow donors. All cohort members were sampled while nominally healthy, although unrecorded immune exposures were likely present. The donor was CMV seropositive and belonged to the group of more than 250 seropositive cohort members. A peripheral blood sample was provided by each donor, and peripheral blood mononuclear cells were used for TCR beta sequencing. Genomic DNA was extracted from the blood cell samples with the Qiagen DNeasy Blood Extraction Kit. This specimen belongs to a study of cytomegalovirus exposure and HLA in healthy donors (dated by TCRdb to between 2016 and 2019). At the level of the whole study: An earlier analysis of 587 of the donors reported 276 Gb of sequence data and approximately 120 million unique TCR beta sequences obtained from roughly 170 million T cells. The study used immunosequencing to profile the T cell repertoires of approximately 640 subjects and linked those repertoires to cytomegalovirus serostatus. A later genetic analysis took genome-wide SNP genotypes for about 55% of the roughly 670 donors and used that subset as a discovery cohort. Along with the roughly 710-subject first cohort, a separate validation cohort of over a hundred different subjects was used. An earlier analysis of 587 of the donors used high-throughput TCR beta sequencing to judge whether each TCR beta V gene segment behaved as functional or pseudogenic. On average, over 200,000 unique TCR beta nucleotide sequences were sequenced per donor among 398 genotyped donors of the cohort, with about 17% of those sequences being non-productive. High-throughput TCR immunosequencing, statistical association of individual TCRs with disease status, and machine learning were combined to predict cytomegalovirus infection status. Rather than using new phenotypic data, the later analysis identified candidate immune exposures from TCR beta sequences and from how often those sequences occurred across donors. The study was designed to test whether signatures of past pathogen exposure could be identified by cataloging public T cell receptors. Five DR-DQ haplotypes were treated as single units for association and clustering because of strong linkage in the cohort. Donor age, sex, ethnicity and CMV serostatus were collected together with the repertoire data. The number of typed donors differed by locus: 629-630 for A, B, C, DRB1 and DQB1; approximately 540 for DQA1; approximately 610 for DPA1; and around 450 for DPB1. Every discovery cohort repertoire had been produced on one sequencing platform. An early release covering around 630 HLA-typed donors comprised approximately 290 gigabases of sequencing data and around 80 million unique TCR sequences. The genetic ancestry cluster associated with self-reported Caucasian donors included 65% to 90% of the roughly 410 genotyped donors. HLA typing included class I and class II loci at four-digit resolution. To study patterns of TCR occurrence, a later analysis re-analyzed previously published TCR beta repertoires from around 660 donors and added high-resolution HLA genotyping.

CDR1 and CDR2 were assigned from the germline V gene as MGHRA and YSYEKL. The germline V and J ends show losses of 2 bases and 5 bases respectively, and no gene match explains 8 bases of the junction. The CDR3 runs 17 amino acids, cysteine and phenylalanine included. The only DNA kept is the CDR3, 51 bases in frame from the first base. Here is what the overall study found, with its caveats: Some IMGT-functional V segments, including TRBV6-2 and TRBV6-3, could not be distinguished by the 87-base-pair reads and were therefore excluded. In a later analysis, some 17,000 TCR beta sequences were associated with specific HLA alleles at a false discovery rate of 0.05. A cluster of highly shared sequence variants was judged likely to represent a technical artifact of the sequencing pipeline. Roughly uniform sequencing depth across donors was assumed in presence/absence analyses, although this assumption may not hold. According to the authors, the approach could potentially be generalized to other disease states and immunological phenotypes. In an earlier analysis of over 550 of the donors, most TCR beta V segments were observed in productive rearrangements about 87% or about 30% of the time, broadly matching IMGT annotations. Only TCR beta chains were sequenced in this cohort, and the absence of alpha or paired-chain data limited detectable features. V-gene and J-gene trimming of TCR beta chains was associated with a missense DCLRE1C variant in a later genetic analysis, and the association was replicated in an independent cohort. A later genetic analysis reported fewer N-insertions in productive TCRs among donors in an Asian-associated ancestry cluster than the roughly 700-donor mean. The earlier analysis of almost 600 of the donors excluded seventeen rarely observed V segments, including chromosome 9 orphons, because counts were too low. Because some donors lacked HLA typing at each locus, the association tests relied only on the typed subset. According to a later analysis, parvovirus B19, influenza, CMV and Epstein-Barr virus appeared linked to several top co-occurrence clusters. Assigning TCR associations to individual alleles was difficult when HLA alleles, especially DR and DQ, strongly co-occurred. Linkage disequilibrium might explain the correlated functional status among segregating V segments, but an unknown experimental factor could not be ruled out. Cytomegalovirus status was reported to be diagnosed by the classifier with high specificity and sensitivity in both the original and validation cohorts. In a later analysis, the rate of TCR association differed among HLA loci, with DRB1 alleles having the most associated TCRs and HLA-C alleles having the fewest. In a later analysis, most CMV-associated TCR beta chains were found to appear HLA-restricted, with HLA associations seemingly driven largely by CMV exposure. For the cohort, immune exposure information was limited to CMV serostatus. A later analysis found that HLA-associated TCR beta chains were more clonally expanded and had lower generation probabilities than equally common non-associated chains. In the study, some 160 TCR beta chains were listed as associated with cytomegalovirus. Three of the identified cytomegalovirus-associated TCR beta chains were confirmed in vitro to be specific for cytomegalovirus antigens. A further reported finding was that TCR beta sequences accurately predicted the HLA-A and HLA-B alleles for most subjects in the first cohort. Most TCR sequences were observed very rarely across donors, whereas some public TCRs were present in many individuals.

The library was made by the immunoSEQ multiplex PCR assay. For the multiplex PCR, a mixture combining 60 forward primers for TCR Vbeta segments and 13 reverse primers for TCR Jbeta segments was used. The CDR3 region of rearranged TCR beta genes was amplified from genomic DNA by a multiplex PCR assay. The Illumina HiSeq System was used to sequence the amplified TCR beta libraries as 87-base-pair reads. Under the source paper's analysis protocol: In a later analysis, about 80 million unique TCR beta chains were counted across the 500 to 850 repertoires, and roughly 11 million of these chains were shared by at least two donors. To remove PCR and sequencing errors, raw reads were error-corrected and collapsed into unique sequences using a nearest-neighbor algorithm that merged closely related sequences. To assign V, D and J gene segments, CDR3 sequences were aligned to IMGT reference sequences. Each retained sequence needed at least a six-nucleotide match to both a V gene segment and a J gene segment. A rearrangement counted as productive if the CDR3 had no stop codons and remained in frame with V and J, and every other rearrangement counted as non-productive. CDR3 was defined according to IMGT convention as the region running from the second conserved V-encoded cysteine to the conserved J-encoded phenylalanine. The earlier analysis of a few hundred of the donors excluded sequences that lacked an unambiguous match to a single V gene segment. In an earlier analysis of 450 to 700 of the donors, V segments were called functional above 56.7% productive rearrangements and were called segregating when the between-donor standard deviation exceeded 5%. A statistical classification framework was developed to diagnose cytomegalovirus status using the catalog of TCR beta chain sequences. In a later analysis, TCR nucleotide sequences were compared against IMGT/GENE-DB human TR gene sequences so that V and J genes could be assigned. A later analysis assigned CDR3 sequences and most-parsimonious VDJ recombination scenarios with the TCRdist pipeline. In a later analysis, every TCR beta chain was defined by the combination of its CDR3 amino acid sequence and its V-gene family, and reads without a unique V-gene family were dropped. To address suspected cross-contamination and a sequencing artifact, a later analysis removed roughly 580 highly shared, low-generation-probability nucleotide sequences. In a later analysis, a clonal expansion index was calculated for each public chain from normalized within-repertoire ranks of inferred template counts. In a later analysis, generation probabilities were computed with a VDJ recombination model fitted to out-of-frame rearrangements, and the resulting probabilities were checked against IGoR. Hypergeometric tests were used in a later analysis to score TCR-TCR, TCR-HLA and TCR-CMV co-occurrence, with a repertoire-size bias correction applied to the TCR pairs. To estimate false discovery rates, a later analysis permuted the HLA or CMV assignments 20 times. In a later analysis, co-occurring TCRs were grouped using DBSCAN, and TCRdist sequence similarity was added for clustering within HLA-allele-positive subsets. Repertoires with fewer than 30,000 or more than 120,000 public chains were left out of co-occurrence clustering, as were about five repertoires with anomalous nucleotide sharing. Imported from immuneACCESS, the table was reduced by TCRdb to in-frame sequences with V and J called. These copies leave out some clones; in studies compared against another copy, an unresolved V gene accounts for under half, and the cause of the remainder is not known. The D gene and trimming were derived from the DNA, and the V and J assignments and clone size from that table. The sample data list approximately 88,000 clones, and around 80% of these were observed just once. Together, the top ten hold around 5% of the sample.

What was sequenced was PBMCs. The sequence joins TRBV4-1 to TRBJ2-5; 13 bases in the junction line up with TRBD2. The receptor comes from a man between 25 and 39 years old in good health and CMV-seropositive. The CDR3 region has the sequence CASSQWTSGGWGETQYF. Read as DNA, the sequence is TGCGCCAGCAGCCAATGGACTAGCGGGGGTTGGGGGGAGACCCAGTACTTC.